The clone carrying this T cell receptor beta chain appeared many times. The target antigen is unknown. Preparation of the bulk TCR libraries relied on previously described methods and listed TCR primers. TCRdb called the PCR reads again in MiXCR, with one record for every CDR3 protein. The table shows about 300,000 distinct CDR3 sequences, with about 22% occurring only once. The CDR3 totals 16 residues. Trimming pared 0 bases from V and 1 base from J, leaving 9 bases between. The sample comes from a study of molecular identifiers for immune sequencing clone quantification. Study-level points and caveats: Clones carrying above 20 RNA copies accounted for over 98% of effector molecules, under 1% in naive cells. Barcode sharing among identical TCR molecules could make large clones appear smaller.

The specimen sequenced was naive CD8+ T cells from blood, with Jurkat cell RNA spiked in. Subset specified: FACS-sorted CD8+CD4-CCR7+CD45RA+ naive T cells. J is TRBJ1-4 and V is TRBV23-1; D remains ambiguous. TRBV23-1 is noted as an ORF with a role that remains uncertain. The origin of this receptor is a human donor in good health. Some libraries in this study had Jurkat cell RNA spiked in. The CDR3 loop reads CASSQSFWKTNEKLFF. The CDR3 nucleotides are TGCGCCAGCAGTCAATCGTTCTGGAAAACTAATGAAAAACTGTTTTTT.